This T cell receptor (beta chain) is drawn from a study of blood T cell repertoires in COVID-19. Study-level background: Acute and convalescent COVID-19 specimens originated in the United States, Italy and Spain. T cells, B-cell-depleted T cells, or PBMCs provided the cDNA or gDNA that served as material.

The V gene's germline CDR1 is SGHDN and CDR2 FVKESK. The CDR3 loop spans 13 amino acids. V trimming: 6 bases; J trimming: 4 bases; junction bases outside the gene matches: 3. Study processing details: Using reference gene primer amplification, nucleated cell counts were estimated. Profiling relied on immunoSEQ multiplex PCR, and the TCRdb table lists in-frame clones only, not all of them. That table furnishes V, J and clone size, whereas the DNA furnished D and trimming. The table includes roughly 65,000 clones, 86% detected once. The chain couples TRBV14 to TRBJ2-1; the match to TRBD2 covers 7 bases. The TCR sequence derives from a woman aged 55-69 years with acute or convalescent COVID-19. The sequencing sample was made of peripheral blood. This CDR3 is CASRPSGYNEQFF. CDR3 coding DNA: TGTGCCAGCAGACCTAGCGGTTACAATGAGCAGTTCTTC.